This T cell receptor beta chain was obtained from a study of T cell responses to AZD1222 COVID-19 vaccine. The J segment lost 4 bases and the V segment lost 3 bases, leaving 5 bases of the junction unmatched. This CDR3 region has 15 residues. The V gene's germline CDR1 is GTSNPN and CDR2 SVGIG (reference sequence). Turning to this clone: As yet, its antigen is unknown.

Produced via immunoSEQ multiplex PCR; TCRdb's table is partial and in-frame only. The sample lists roughly 200,000 clones; around 94% were seen once. General study points: Nearly half of unique spike-specific TCRs reportedly avoided B.1.351 and B.1.1.7 mutated regions.

This chain links TRBV30 with TRBJ2-1, with 11 positions matching TRBD2. The starting material was peripheral blood, obtained 28 days after the second dose of the MenACWY control vaccine. The source is an adult who received the MenACWY meningococcal vaccine as a control. The CDR3 sequence: CAWSSLAGGYNEQFF. The DNA of the CDR3 is TGTGCCTGGAGCTCTCTAGCGGGGGGTTACAATGAGCAGTTCTTC.